This is a list of T cell receptor beta chains from one sample in a study of T cell changes during pregnancy in multiple sclerosis. Produced via immunoSEQ multiplex PCR; TCRdb's table is partial and in-frame only. The data contain about 36,000 clones, about 92% of them singletons. Material: CD4+ T cells from peripheral blood mononuclear cells, obtained in the third trimester of pregnancy. These receptors were collected from a female donor in good health, enrolled as a control in a pregnancy study. The CDR3 runs from the conserved cysteine through the conserved F or W. A D gene is named only where the DNA matches it firmly. For some rows the clone size is stated as once, few or many, or as a class when expanded; others skip it.

>TRBJ2-3|TRBV4-2|NA|NA
CASSPEGGVGSTDTQYF
TGTGCCAGCAGCCCCGAGGGCGGGGTCGGGAGCACAGATACGCAGTATTTT
>TRBJ2-7|TRBV5-1|NA|NA
CASRLDPGLWYF
TGCGCCAGCAGACTCGACCCAGGCCTTTGGTACTTC
>TRBJ1-6|TRBV6-5|NA|NA
CASSLAFSYNSPLHF
TGTGCCAGCAGCCTTGCGTTCTCCTATAATTCACCCCTCCACTTT
>TRBJ2-1|TRBV27|NA|NA
CASSLEGTAYNEQFF
TGTGCCAGCAGTTTAGAGGGGACTGCCTACAATGAGCAGTTCTTC
>TRBJ1-5|TRBV11-2|NA|NA
CASSSQAGSNQPQHF
TGTGCCAGCAGTTCACAAGCGGGTAGCAATCAGCCCCAGCATTTT
>TRBJ1-1|TRBV18|NA|NA
CASSPSWQNTEAFF
TGTGCCAGCTCACCATCCTGGCAGAACACTGAAGCTTTCTTT
>TRBJ1-2|TRBV12-5|NA|NA
CASGLVQPQYGYTF
TGTGCTAGTGGTTTGGTACAGCCCCAATATGGCTACACCTTC
>TRBJ2-2|TRBV11-2|NA|NA
CASSLLGYPQVVGELFF
TGTGCCAGCAGCTTATTGGGGTACCCACAGGTTGTCGGGGAGCTGTTTTTT
>TRBJ1-4|TRBV5-1|TRBD1|NA
CASRAGTGREKLFF
TGCGCCAGCAGGGCTGGGACAGGGAGGGAAAAACTGTTTTTT
>TRBJ2-3|TRBV7-3|TRBD2|NA
CASSLRGLAGGWTDTQYF
TGTGCCAGCAGCTTAAGGGGACTAGCGGGGGGGTGGACAGATACGCAGTATTTT
>TRBJ2-7|TRBV20-1|NA|NA
CSASHTYEQYF
TGCAGTGCCTCTCACACCTACGAGCAGTACTTC
>TRBJ2-2|TRBV9|TRBD1|NA
CASSVLGQFLTGELFF
TGTGCCAGCAGCGTGTTGGGACAGTTTCTCACCGGGGAGCTGTTTTTT
>TRBJ2-2|TRBV7-2|TRBD2|NA
CASSPGLAGGNTGELFF
TGTGCCAGCAGCCCCGGACTAGCGGGGGGGAACACCGGGGAGCTGTTTTTT
>TRBJ2-7|TRBV6-1|TRBD2|NA
CASRARAGGTYEQYF
TGTGCCAGCAGGGCTCGAGCGGGGGGGACCTACGAGCAGTACTTC
>TRBJ2-7|TRBV6-5|NA|NA
CASSLPPGQYF
TGTGCCAGCAGTCTTCCTCCCGGGCAGTACTTC
>TRBJ2-2|TRBV5-1|TRBD2|once
CASSSLNQGLAGRTGELFF
TGCGCCAGCAGCTCGTTAAACCAAGGACTAGCGGGGCGTACCGGGGAGCTGTTTTTT
>TRBJ2-1|TRBV7-2|TRBD2|NA
CASSQPSGGALEQFF
TGTGCCAGCAGCCAACCTAGCGGGGGGGCCTTGGAGCAGTTCTTC
>TRBJ1-1|TRBV18|NA|once
CASSPELNTEAFF
TGTGCCAGCTCACCAGAGTTGAACACTGAAGCTTTCTTT
>TRBJ2-1|TRBV2|TRBD1|NA
CASRPDRGPLNEQFF
TGTGCCAGCAGACCGGACAGGGGGCCACTCAATGAGCAGTTCTTC
>TRBJ2-2|TRBV19|NA|NA
CASSRTANTGELFF
TGTGCCAGTAGCCGGACAGCCAACACCGGGGAGCTGTTTTTT
>TRBJ2-1|TRBV7-3|NA|NA
CASSLGGEYNEQFF
TGTGCCAGCAGCCTAGGGGGGGAGTACAATGAGCAGTTCTTC
>TRBJ1-6|TRBV7-9|NA|NA
CASSFGTNNSPLHF
TGTGCCAGCAGCTTTGGGACAAATAATTCACCCCTCCACTTT
>TRBJ1-2|TRBV7-9|NA|NA
CASSLGRLGYTF
TGTGCCAGCAGCTTAGGCCGACTTGGCTACACCTTC
>TRBJ1-3|TRBV7-8|TRBD1|NA
CASSFGTGRNTIYF
TGTGCCAGCAGCTTCGGGACAGGGAGAAACACCATATATTTT
>TRBJ2-2|TRBV19|NA|NA
CATTNLPGELFF
TGTGCCACCACAAACCTGCCGGGGGAGCTGTTTTTT
>TRBJ2-4|TRBV5-8|NA|NA
CASSSISGGFNIQYF
TGTGCCAGCAGCTCCATTAGTGGGGGCTTCAACATTCAGTACTTC
>TRBJ1-4|TRBV9|TRBD1|NA
CASSAHRGLGEKLFF
TGTGCCAGCAGCGCCCACAGGGGGCTTGGGGAAAAACTGTTTTTT
>TRBJ1-3|TRBV7-8|NA|NA
CASSFSGNTIYF
TGTGCCAGCAGCTTCTCGGGAAACACCATATATTTT
>TRBJ1-2|TRBV5-6|NA|NA
CASSFTGSSFYGYTF
TGTGCCAGCAGCTTTACCGGGTCCTCGTTCTATGGCTACACCTTC
>TRBJ2-5|TRBV4-1|TRBD1|NA
CASSQPLRQGRRETQYF
TGCGCCAGCAGCCAACCCCTCCGACAGGGGAGGAGAGAGACCCAGTACTTC
>TRBJ1-2|TRBV27|NA|NA
CASSLGRGDYGYTF
TGTGCCAGCAGTTTGGGCAGGGGTGACTATGGCTACACCTTC
>TRBJ2-5|TRBV18|TRBD2|NA
CASSLIAGGVGETQYF
TGTGCCAGCTCCCTAATAGCGGGGGGCGTAGGAGAGACCCAGTACTTC
>TRBJ1-2|TRBV20-1|TRBD1|NA
CSAQTGDGYTF
TGCAGTGCTCAGACAGGGGACGGCTACACCTTC
>TRBJ1-1|TRBV7-2|NA|NA
CASSLGQNTEAFF
TGTGCCAGCAGCTTAGGTCAGAACACTGAAGCTTTCTTT
>TRBJ1-2|TRBV5-6|TRBD1|NA
CASNRQGGNYGYTF
TGTGCCAGCAACCGACAGGGGGGTAACTATGGCTACACCTTC
>TRBJ2-5|TRBV6-1|TRBD2|NA
CASRNSGAGVTQYF
TGTGCCAGCAGAAATAGCGGGGCTGGGGTGACCCAGTACTTC
>TRBJ2-7|TRBV6-5|TRBD1|NA
CASRAGGRSSYEQYF
TGTGCCAGCAGGGCAGGGGGAAGGTCCTCCTACGAGCAGTACTTC
>TRBJ2-1|TRBV6-5|NA|once
CASPVGEQFF
TGTGCCAGCCCGGTCGGTGAGCAGTTCTTC
>TRBJ1-1|TRBV28|NA|NA
CASSPRLGGSTEAFF
TGTGCCAGCAGTCCAAGGCTGGGGGGGAGCACTGAAGCTTTCTTT
>TRBJ2-1|TRBV7-3|TRBD1|NA
CASSFRTGDHNEQFF
TGTGCCAGCAGCTTCCGGACAGGGGACCACAATGAGCAGTTCTTC
>TRBJ2-3|TRBV7-2|NA|NA
CASSSSDTQYF
TGTGCCAGCAGCTCCTCAGATACGCAGTATTTT
>TRBJ2-5|TRBV5-4|TRBD1|NA
CASSVDRGGKETQYF
TGTGCCAGCAGCGTGGACAGGGGGGGTAAGGAGACCCAGTACTTC
>TRBJ2-3|TRBV7-3|TRBD2|NA
CASGAGGSDTQYF
TGTGCCAGCGGGGCGGGGGGCTCAGATACGCAGTATTTT
>TRBJ1-6|TRBV14|NA|NA
CASSQAPRAAGTLHF
TGTGCCAGCAGCCAAGCCCCGAGGGCCGCCGGGACCCTCCACTTT
>TRBJ1-4|TRBV28|NA|NA
CASWGRGGEKLFF
TGTGCCAGCTGGGGGCGCGGGGGTGAAAAACTGTTTTTT
>TRBJ2-3|TRBV2|NA|NA
CASSERLYTDTQYF
TGTGCCAGCAGTGAAAGACTGTACACAGATACGCAGTATTTT